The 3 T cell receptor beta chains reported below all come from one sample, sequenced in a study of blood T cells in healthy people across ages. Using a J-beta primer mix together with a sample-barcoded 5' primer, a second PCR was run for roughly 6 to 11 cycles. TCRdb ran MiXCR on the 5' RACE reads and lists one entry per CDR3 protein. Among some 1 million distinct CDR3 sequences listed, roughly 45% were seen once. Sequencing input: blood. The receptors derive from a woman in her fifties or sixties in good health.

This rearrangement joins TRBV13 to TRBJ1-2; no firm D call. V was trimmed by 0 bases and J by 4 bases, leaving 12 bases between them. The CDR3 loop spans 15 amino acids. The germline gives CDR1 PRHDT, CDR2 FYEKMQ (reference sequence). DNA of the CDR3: TGTGCCAGCAGCTTAGGACATGCGGCGTCCTATGGCTACACCTTC. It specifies CASSLGHAASYGYTF.

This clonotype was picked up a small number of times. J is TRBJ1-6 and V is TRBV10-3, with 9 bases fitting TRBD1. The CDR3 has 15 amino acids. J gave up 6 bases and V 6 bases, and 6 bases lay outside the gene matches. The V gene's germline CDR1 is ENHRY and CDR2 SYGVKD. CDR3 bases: TGTGCCATCAGCGCCGAGACAGGGGGTAATTCACCCCTCCACTTT. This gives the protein CAISAETGGNSPLHF.

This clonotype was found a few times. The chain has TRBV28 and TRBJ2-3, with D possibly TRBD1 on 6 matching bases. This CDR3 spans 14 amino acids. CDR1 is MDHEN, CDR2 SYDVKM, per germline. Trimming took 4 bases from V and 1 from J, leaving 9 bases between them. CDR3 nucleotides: TGTGCCAGCAGTTGGGGGCGCGGCACAGATACGCAGTATTTT. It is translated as CASSWGRGTDTQYF.